This entry features one TCR beta chain sequence. Source study methods: The authors estimated nucleated cell counts from reference gene primer amplification. Method: immunoSEQ multiplex PCR; TCRdb's copy keeps in-frame clones and lacks some. V and J calls and clone size come straight from that table; D and trimming were deduced from the DNA. Of roughly 100,000 clones in the sample, 81% were seen once. These data come from a study of blood T cell repertoires in COVID-19. Overall study: Samples representing acute and convalescent COVID-19 were sourced from the United States, Italy and Spain. Sample material is recorded as cDNA or gDNA derived from T cells, B-cell-depleted T cells, or PBMCs.

This CDR3 is 15 amino acids long. CDR1 and CDR2 (germline): LNHDA, SQIVND (reference sequence). Trimming cost V 5 bases and J 7 bases; bases outside gene matches: 12. This TCR derives from a woman in her 70s with acute or convalescent COVID-19. The V and J genes are TRBV19 and TRBJ1-2; TRBD1 agrees at 8 bases. The sequenced material came from peripheral blood. CDR3 protein: CASSSTPQGVGGYTF. DNA of the CDR3: TGTGCCAGTAGTTCCACGCCACAGGGGGTAGGTGGCTACACCTTC.